These 11 T cell receptor beta chains were sequenced from one sample in a study of blood T cells in healthy people across ages. Then a second PCR, running about 6 to 12 cycles, was carried out with a sample-barcoded 5' primer and a J-beta primer mix. MiXCR, applied by TCRdb to the 5' RACE reads, yields one record per CDR3 protein. The table includes hundreds of thousands of distinct CDR3 sequences, roughly 56% detected once. The sequenced sample consisted of blood. The source is a man aged 35 to 55 in good health.

The genes are TRBV29-1 and TRBJ2-2, with D uncertain. The germline gives CDR1 SQVTM, CDR2 ANQGSEA. CDR3 length: 13 amino acids. Trimming stripped 1 base from V and 4 bases from J, with 7 bases between. This CDR3 reads CSVEGRFTGELFF. As DNA, the CDR3 is TGCAGCGTTGAAGGAAGGTTCACCGGGGAGCTGTTTTTT.

The chain has TRBV4-2 and TRBJ2-3, with no clear D. The V end lost 3 bases, the J end lost 7 bases, and 11 bases lay between the germline ends. This CDR3 has 13 residues. The germline V gene has CDR1 LGHNA and CDR2 YNFKEQ. The CDR3 loop is CASSQDSENTQYF. The CDR3 DNA is TGTGCCAGCAGCCAGGATAGTGAGAATACGCAGTATTTT.

This clonotype has more than one count but fewer than ten. The chain recombines TRBV29-1 with TRBJ2-1; D possibly corresponds to TRBD2 (7 bases). The ends were cut back, 6 bases at V and 7 bases at J, with 22 bases in the middle. Per germline, CDR1 SQVTM and CDR2 ANQGSEA. The CDR3 totals 15 residues. The CDR3 nucleotides read TGCAGCGTAGCCGAGGGGGGGGGCTCGAGTAATGAGCAGTTCTTC. Translated, it gives CSVAEGGGSSNEQFF.

V usage is TRBV7-2 and J usage is TRBJ2-1, with D perhaps TRBD2 (7 bases). CDR1 and CDR2 (germline): SGHTA, FQGNSA. The V and J ends lost 1 base and 0 bases respectively, with 16 bases between them. The CDR3 is 18 amino acids. The CDR3 DNA reads as TGTGCCAGCAGCTTAGTTCTAGGGGGGGCCGGCTCCTACAATGAGCAGTTCTTC. This sequence encodes CASSLVLGGAGSYNEQFF. The complete variable domain, with remaining parts taken from reference TRBV7-2 and TRBJ2-1, reads GAGVSQSPSNKVTEKGKDVELRCDPISGHTALYWYRQSLGQGLEFLIYFQGNSAPDKSGLPSDRFSAERTGGSVSTLTIQRTQQEDSAVYLCASSLVLGGAGSYNEQFFGPGTRLTVL.

Many counts were recorded for this clonotype. The V and J genes are TRBV6-5 and TRBJ1-4; possible D gene TRBD1, 6 bases. V was clipped by 1 base and J by 8 bases, with 14 bases between them. Germline V lookup: CDR1 MNHEY, CDR2 SVGAGI. This CDR3 spans 15 amino acids. CDR3 region: CASSYLGGAREKLFF. The DNA of the CDR3 is TGTGCCAGCAGTTACTTAGGGGGGGCGCGCGAAAAACTGTTTTTT.

There are a few counts of this clonotype. This sequence joins TRBV7-2 and TRBJ2-3, with TRBD2 as a possible D gene (6 bases). Germline V gene sequence: CDR1 SGHTA, CDR2 FQGNSA. This CDR3 is built from 14 residues. V was trimmed by 3 bases and J by 11 bases, leaving 18 bases between them. The CDR3 loop is CASSFGTHTSEQYF. In DNA, the CDR3 is TGTGCCAGCAGCTTCGGGACTCACACATCGGAGCAGTATTTT.

The V and J genes are TRBV7-8 and TRBJ1-1; possibly TRBD1 for D (6 bases). In germline, CDR1 is SGHVS, CDR2 FQNEAQ. This CDR3 is built from 14 residues. V was trimmed by 2 bases and J by 6 bases, leaving 13 bases between them. Written as DNA, the CDR3 is TGTGCCAGCAGCTTAATGCCCAGGGGTGCTGAAGCTTTCTTT. Amino acids: CASSLMPRGAEAFF.

V usage is TRBV20-1 and J usage is TRBJ2-3; D remains ambiguous. Between the trimmed V and J ends, which lost 5 bases and 6 bases, there was a span of 15 bases. Germline V gene data show CDR1 as DFQATT and CDR2 as SNEGSKA (reference sequence). The CDR3 has 13 amino acids. Here the CDR3 reads CSARSRATDTQYF. The DNA for the CDR3 is TGCAGTGCTCGATCCCGGGCCACGGATACGCAGTATTTT.

This clonotype was counted between two and nine times. The rearrangement links TRBV4-1 to TRBJ2-4, with D possibly being TRBD1 (5 bases). Trimming removed 0 bases at V and 0 bases at J, with 12 bases between. The CDR3 loop spans 17 amino acids. Germline V gene sequence: CDR1 MGHRA, CDR2 YSYEKL. CDR3 bases: TGCGCCAGCAGCCAAGATTGGGGCACTCTAGCCAAAAACATTCAGTACTTC. Protein sequence: CASSQDWGTLAKNIQYF.

V is TRBV4-3 and J is TRBJ1-6; weak D call: TRBD1 (6 bases). Germline V CDR1 and CDR2: LGHNA, YSLEER. The CDR3 contains 15 residues. The V and J ends lost 2 bases and 10 bases respectively, with 15 bases between them. In DNA, the CDR3 is TGCGCCAGCAGCCAAAACAGGGTATTAGGATCACCCCTCCACTTT. It encodes CASSQNRVLGSPLHF.

This sequence joins TRBV20-1 and TRBJ2-7; no clear D gene. The CDR3 loop spans 14 amino acids. Looked up from germline, CDR1 is DFQATT and CDR2 is SNEGSKA (reference sequence). Deletions cut 0 bases from V and 3 bases from J, with 12 bases between. The CDR3 is CSARDRNHSYEQYF. The DNA for the CDR3 is TGCAGTGCTAGAGATCGGAACCACAGCTACGAGCAGTACTTC.